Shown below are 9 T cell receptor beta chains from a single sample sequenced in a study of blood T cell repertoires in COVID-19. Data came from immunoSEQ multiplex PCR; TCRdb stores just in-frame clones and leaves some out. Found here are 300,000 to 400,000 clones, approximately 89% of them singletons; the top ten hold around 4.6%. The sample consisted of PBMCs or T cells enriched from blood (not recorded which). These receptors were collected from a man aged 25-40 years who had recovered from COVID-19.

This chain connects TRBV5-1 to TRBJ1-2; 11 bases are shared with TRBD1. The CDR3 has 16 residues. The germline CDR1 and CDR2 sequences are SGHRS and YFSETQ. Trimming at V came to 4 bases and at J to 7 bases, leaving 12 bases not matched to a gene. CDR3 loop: CASSPNQGQGAGGYTF. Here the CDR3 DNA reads TGCGCCAGCAGCCCCAACCAAGGACAGGGGGCCGGTGGCTACACCTTC.

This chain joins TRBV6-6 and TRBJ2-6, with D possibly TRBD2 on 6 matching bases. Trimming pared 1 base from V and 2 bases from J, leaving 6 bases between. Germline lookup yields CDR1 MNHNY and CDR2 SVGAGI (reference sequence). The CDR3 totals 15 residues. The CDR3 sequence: CASSYLAAGANVLTF. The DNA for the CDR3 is TGTGCCAGCAGTTACTTAGCGGCTGGGGCCAACGTCCTGACTTTC.

This CDR3 is CASRQGIYYGYTF. The CDR3 coding sequence is TGTGCCAGTCGACAGGGGATTTACTATGGCTACACCTTC. V gene TRBV6-5 combines with J gene TRBJ1-2, with 8 bases matching TRBD1. The J segment lost 3 bases and the V segment lost 9 bases, leaving 6 bases of the junction unmatched. The length of the CDR3 is 13 residues. CDR1 is MNHEY and CDR2 is SVGAGI in the germline V gene.

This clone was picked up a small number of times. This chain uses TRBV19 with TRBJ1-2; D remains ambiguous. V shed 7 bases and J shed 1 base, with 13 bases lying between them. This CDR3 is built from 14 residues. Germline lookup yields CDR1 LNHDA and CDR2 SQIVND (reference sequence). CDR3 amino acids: CASMPTTSNYGYTF. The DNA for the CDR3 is TGTGCCAGTATGCCGACAACCAGTAACTATGGCTACACCTTC.

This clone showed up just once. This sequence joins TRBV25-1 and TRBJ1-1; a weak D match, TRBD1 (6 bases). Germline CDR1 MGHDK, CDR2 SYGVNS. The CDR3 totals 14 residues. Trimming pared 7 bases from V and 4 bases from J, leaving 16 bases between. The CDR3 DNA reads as TGTGCCAGCACCCGAGCAGGGGAAATCACTGAAGCTTTCTTT. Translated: CASTRAGEITEAFF.

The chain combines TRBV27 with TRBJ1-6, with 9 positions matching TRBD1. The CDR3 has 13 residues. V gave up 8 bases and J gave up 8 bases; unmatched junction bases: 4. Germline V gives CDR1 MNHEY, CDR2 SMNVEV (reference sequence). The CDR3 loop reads CASGRDRDSPLHF. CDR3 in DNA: TGTGCCAGCGGCCGGGACAGGGATTCACCCCTCCACTTT.

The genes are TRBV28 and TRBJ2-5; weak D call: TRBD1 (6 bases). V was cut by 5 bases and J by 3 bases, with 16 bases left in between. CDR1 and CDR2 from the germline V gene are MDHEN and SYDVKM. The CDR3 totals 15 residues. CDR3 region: CASSPPRGHKETQYF. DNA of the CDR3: TGTGCCAGCAGTCCCCCCAGGGGCCATAAAGAGACCCAGTACTTC. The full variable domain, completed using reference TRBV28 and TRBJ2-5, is DVKVTQSSRYLVKRTGEKVFLECVQDMDHENMFWYRQDPGLGLRLIYFSYDVKMKEKGDIPEGYSVSREKKERFSLILESASTNQTSMYLCASSPPRGHKETQYFGPGTRLLVL.

The chain's CDR3 is CASSFSLRPYEQYF. The CDR3 coding sequence is TGTGCCAGCAGCTTTTCCTTGAGGCCCTACGAGCAGTACTTC. This sequence joins TRBV5-6 and TRBJ2-7; the D is unclear. The V gene's germline CDR1 is SGHDT and CDR2 YYEEEE. This CDR3 is 14 amino acids long. Trimming took off 2 bases at V and 2 bases at J, with 11 bases between the two ends.

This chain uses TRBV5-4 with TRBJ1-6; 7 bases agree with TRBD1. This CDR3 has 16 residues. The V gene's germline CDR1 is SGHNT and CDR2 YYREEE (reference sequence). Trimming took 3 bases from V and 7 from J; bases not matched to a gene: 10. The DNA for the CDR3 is TGTGCCAGCAGCTCAAGGAGACAGGGAGGCAATTCACCCCTCCACTTT. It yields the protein CASSSRRQGGNSPLHF.